These 5 T cell receptor beta chains were sequenced from one sample in a study of Ad26.COV2.S vaccination and SARS-CoV-2 variants. Method: immunoSEQ multiplex PCR; TCRdb's copy keeps in-frame clones and lacks some. The table includes more than 150,000 clones, 87% detected once. The sample in question was peripheral blood, obtained after recovery from COVID-19. These receptors were obtained from a human donor who had recovered from COVID-19.

The rearrangement uses TRBV5-6 and TRBJ2-3; D not resolved. CDR3 length: 14 residues. Deletions cut 0 bases from V and 2 bases from J, with 7 bases between. Germline values: CDR1 SGHDT, CDR2 YYEEEE. In DNA form, the CDR3 reads TGTGCCAGCAGCTTGGGTTTGCTCACAGATACGCAGTATTTT. This sequence encodes CASSLGLLTDTQYF.

Details on this clone: Because the CDR3's place on the DNA is in doubt, the DNA is left out and the CDR3 is given as listed by TCRdb. V gene TRBV7-5 combines with J gene TRBJ1-2. TRBV7-5 is a known pseudogene. The CDR3 numbers 15 amino acids, ends counted. CDR3 loop: CARSAWGGGSDGYTF.

This sequence joins TRBV10-2 and TRBJ2-2; D gene uncertain. This CDR3 is 17 amino acids long. V shed 7 bases and J shed 6 bases, with 24 bases lying between them. Germline CDR1 is WSHSY and CDR2 is SAAADI. The CDR3 protein is CASKLGFGQDFSGELFF. DNA for the CDR3: TGCGCCAGCAAACTTGGGTTTGGCCAGGATTTCTCCGGGGAGCTGTTTTTT.

The rearrangement links TRBV20-1 to TRBJ2-7; 7 bases are a match to TRBD1. The CDR3 runs to 11 residues. Germline trimming cut 6 bases from V and 5 bases from J; bases unmatched to any gene: 4. Germline lookup yields CDR1 DFQATT and CDR2 SNEGSKA (reference sequence). CDR3 in DNA: TGCAGTGCCCGACAGGGCCACGAGCAGTACTTC. This gives the protein CSARQGHEQYF.

The chain uses TRBV2 and TRBJ2-1, with 13 bases fitting TRBD2. Germline V CDR1 and CDR2: SNHLY, FYNNEI. The CDR3 is 18 residues long. Trimming cost V 6 bases and J 0 bases; bases outside gene matches: 8. The CDR3 spells CASRRGTSGIGSYNEQFF. The DNA for the CDR3 is TGTGCCAGCAGGAGGGGGACTAGCGGGATAGGCTCCTACAATGAGCAGTTCTTC.